This record concerns one T cell receptor (beta chain) sequence. This sample was included in a study of cytomegalovirus exposure and HLA in healthy donors. Across the study: Roughly 92 million unique TCRs, all from HLA-typed donors, were included in an early release of the data.

PCR amplification relied on 60 Vbeta primers (plus 13 Jbeta primers). Produced via immunoSEQ multiplex PCR; TCRdb's table is partial and in-frame only. The sample shows some 150,000 clones, roughly 82% of them seen only once. CDR3 length equals 17 residues. The germline V and J ends were trimmed by 4 bases and 1 base, with 18 bases remaining between them. Germline V gene sequence: CDR1 SGHTA, CDR2 FQGNSA. The sequenced sample was PBMCs. This sequence joins TRBV7-2 and TRBJ2-3, with TRBD2 as a possible D gene (5 bases). The TCR comes from a woman aged 50 to 60 in good health and CMV-seropositive. CDR3 DNA: TGTGCCAGCAGCTCACCGTCTCTATCCGGGGGCACAGATACGCAGTATTTT. This encodes CASSSPSLSGGTDTQYF.